Listed here are 19 T cell receptor beta chains from one sample, sequenced in a study of blood T cell repertoires in COVID-19. The table came from immunoSEQ multiplex PCR; TCRdb's copy has only in-frame clones and leaves some out. The table lists 150,000 to 200,000 clones, roughly 90% of them singletons, with approximately 2.9% in the top ten. Material: peripheral blood. Receptors were obtained from a man aged 55 to 69 with acute or convalescent COVID-19.

The chain combines TRBV6-5 with TRBJ1-1; 7 bases match TRBD1. Germline V gene sequence: CDR1 MNHEY, CDR2 SVGAGI. This CDR3 is built from 15 residues. V lost 6 bases and J lost 4; bases outside the gene matches: 11. CDR3 amino acids: CASRPNRGKGTEAFF. For the CDR3, the DNA is TGTGCCAGCAGACCAAACAGGGGAAAAGGCACTGAAGCTTTCTTT.

V is TRBV23-1 and J is TRBJ1-2; 9 nucleotides match TRBD1. TRBV23-1 falls under the ORF class, with uncertain function. J was trimmed by 8 bases and V by 2 bases; bases with no gene match: 6. This CDR3 comprises 14 residues. CDR3 in DNA: TGCGCCAGCAGTCAAGGGGACAGGGTTGGAGGCTACACCTTC. Translating gives CASSQGDRVGGYTF.

The V gene is TRBV15, the J gene TRBJ1-3; TRBD1 is a possible D gene (6 bases). V lost 0 bases, J lost 4 bases, and 13 bases lay in between. The germline V gene has CDR1 LNHNV and CDR2 YYDKDF (reference sequence). The CDR3 extends over 16 amino acids. Here the CDR3 DNA reads TGTGCCACCAGCAGAGATTCGGGGGGCACAGGAAACACCATATATTTT. As protein: CATSRDSGGTGNTIYF.

This rearrangement joins TRBV5-4 to TRBJ1-2, with 7 bases fitting TRBD1. The V segment lost 4 bases and the J segment 5 bases; nucleotides outside the gene matches: 2. Looked up from germline, CDR1 is SGHNT and CDR2 is YYREEE (reference sequence). This CDR3 has 12 residues. This chain's CDR3 is CASSQDRYGYTF. As DNA, the CDR3 is TGTGCCAGCAGCCAGGACAGGTATGGCTACACCTTC.

The gene calls are TRBV5-4 and TRBJ2-7, with 12 bases aligning to TRBD2. The CDR3 runs to 15 residues. The junction had 0 bases not matched to a gene; V was cut back by 0 bases and J by 2 bases. Germline-derived CDR1 and CDR2 are SGHNT and YYREEE (reference sequence). The CDR3 here is CASSLGLAGAYEQYF. The CDR3 DNA reads as TGTGCCAGCAGCTTGGGACTAGCGGGGGCCTACGAGCAGTACTTC.

The rearrangement uses TRBV3-1 (or the pseudogene TRBV3-2) and TRBJ1-2; 9 bases are a match to TRBD1. This CDR3 contains 15 residues. Germline V CDR1 and CDR2: LGHDT, YNNKEL (reference sequence). Germline trimming cut 5 bases from V and 2 bases from J; bases unmatched to any gene: 6. The CDR3 loop is CASSDVTGGNYGYTF. CDR3 nucleotide sequence: TGTGCCAGCAGCGACGTAACAGGGGGCAACTATGGCTACACCTTC.

The DNA for the CDR3 is TGTGCCAGCAGCCCCCAAGGACTAGCGGGGACGTACGAGCAGTACTTC. This gives the protein CASSPQGLAGTYEQYF. V gene TRBV7-8 combines with J gene TRBJ2-7; 12 bases line up with TRBD2. Germline values: CDR1 SGHVS, CDR2 FQNEAQ. This CDR3 is 16 amino acids long. V lost 5 bases to trimming and J lost 4 bases; unmatched junction nucleotides: 9. The full variable domain, its missing parts supplied by reference TRBV7-8 and TRBJ2-7, is GAGVSQSPRYKVAKRGQDVALRCDPISGHVSLFWYQQALGQGPEFLTYFQNEAQLDKSGLPSDRFFAERPEGSVSTLKIQRTQQEDSAVYLCASSPQGLAGTYEQYFGPGTRLTVT.

The rearrangement uses TRBV5-1 and TRBJ2-2, with TRBD2 identical over 8 bases. CDR1 and CDR2 (germline): SGHRS, YFSETQ. CDR3 length equals 15 residues. After removal of 2 bases from V and 1 base from J, the junction contained 1 base not matched to a gene. The CDR3 coding sequence is TGCGCCAGCAGCTTTAGCGGGGAGAACACCGGGGAGCTGTTTTTT. Encoded protein: CASSFSGENTGELFF.

The chain carries TRBV29-1 and TRBJ2-7, with D perhaps TRBD1 (6 bases). The ends were cut back, 6 bases at V and 4 bases at J, with 13 bases in the middle. This CDR3 has 12 amino acids. Germline CDR1 is SQVTM and CDR2 is ANQGSEA. CDR3 in DNA: TGCAGCGTCCCCGGGACATCTTACGAGCAGTACTTC. Translated, it gives CSVPGTSYEQYF.

The chain couples TRBV6-2 or TRBV6-3 to TRBJ2-2; 9 bases match TRBD2. There are 16 residues in the CDR3. V lost 4 bases and J lost 6; bases outside the gene matches: 9. The germline CDR1 and CDR2 sequences are MNHEY and SVGEGT. The CDR3 DNA is TGTGCCAGCAGTTCGGGACTAGCATCTGTCTCCGGGGAGCTGTTTTTT. Amino acids: CASSSGLASVSGELFF.

About this clone: The same CDR3 is also encoded by other DNA sequences in this sample. J is TRBJ1-5 and V is TRBV27; possible D gene TRBD1, 5 bases. The CDR3 totals 14 residues. Germline V lookup: CDR1 MNHEY, CDR2 SMNVEV (reference sequence). Trimming cost V 5 bases and J 6 bases, with 14 bases left between them. CDR3 amino acids: CASSLGGAGQPQHF. In DNA, the CDR3 is TGTGCCAGCAGTCTAGGAGGGGCAGGTCAGCCCCAGCATTTT.

The rearrangement links TRBV5-1 to TRBJ1-6; D is possibly TRBD1 (6 bases). V was cut by 4 bases and J by 10 bases, with 15 bases left in between. Germline CDR1 and CDR2: SGHRS and YFSETQ. This CDR3 has 14 residues. This chain's CDR3 is CASSQITGSSPLHF. The CDR3 DNA is TGCGCCAGCAGCCAGATTACAGGGTCATCACCCCTCCACTTT.

V is TRBV4-1 and J is TRBJ1-3; possibly TRBD1 for D (5 bases). Germline V gives CDR1 MGHRA, CDR2 YSYEKL. The CDR3 covers 19 residues. The germline V and J ends were trimmed by 0 bases and 7 bases, with 25 bases remaining between them. CDR3 DNA sequence: TGCGCCAGCAGCCAAGATACCGACAGCCTACTAACTCTCTGGAACACCATATATTTT. The encoded protein is CASSQDTDSLLTLWNTIYF.

This sequence joins TRBV10-2 and TRBJ2-7; the match to TRBD1 covers 9 bases. V lost 5 bases to trimming and J lost 7 bases; unmatched junction nucleotides: 9. This CDR3 spans 14 amino acids. CDR1 and CDR2 from the germline V gene are WSHSY and SAAADI. Here the CDR3 DNA reads TGCGCCAGCAGTTTGACAGGGGGTTTGGTAGAGCAGTACTTC. It translates to CASSLTGGLVEQYF.

The chain has TRBV5-6 and TRBJ1-1, with no clear D. Looked up from germline, CDR1 is SGHDT and CDR2 is YYEEEE. Deletions cut 6 bases from V and 5 bases from J, with 17 bases between. CDR3 length: 14 amino acids. The CDR3 bases are TGTGCCAGCACTGACGGGATTTCGGATACTGAAGCTTTCTTT. It translates to CASTDGISDTEAFF.

This chain joins TRBV19 and TRBJ1-4; possibly TRBD1 for D (6 bases). Deletions cut 6 bases from V and 3 bases from J, with 11 bases between. The CDR3 is 14 residues long. Germline CDR1 LNHDA, CDR2 SQIVND (reference sequence). The CDR3 DNA sequence: TGTGCCAGTAGACCAGGGGTAGCTAATGAAAAACTGTTTTTT. Protein sequence: CASRPGVANEKLFF.

The chain links TRBV5-4 to TRBJ2-5; 7 nucleotides line up with TRBD2. In germline, CDR1 is SGHNT, CDR2 YYREEE (reference sequence). J lost 1 base, V lost 4 bases, and 10 bases had no gene match. CDR3 length equals 16 residues. The CDR3 DNA reads TGTGCCAGCAGCCCCGGGGGGAGCGGGGCCCAAGAGACCCAGTACTTC. Protein: CASSPGGSGAQETQYF.

This sequence joins TRBV5-1 and TRBJ1-6; D perhaps matches TRBD1 (6 bases). V gave up 8 bases and J gave up 9 bases, with 24 bases separating them. This CDR3 has 16 residues. Germline V gene sequence: CDR1 SGHRS, CDR2 YFSETQ. The CDR3 coding sequence is TGCGCCAGGGGGGCGTTGGCAAAAAGGTACGGTTCACCCCTCCACTTT. This encodes CARGALAKRYGSPLHF.

The V and J genes are TRBV29-1 and TRBJ2-5, with a possible D match to TRBD1 (6 bases). The CDR3 extends over 15 amino acids. The germline gives CDR1 SQVTM, CDR2 ANQGSEA. V lost 0 bases, J lost 1 base, and 12 bases lay in between. The CDR3 sequence: CSVEEADRAQETQYF. The CDR3 region has the DNA TGCAGCGTTGAAGAGGCGGACAGAGCCCAAGAGACCCAGTACTTC.